Shown below are 8 T cell receptor beta chains from a single sample sequenced in a study of tumor-infiltrating lymphocytes in primary liver carcinoma. RNA was extracted from whole blood without cell sorting, alongside germline DNA. Using a constant-region primer together with ProtoScript II reverse transcriptase, TCR beta cDNA was made from 450 to 600 ng of total RNA. Three-round nested multiplex PCR performed with slightly modified ARM-PCR produced the TCR beta libraries. In the first two PCR rounds, TRBV1-TRBV30 forward primers were paired with a C-beta reverse primer, and each round lasted around 10 cycles. Using its own MiXCR run on the multiplex PCR reads, TCRdb lists one record per CDR3 protein. The sample records 150,000 to 200,000 distinct CDR3 sequences, approximately 60% being singletons. The specimen sequenced was peripheral blood. These receptors came from a middle-aged man with primary liver carcinoma and hepatitis B virus infection.

The V call is TRBV12-3 or TRBV12-4, the J call TRBJ2-7, with unresolved D. Trimming took off 4 bases at V and 5 bases at J, with 21 bases between the two ends. CDR3 length: 16 amino acids. The CDR3 coding sequence is TGTGCCAGCAGTTCTGACGTTTGGGCGGCATCGGACGAGCAGTACTTC. Translation gives CASSSDVWAASDEQYF.

This clonotype was detected a few times. Since a much larger clone is just one base distant, this may be a read error. The chain couples TRBV11-2 to TRBJ1-6; no clear D. The germline V gene has CDR1 SGHAT and CDR2 FQNNGV. This CDR3 comprises 14 residues. CDR3 sequence: CASSLSVANSPPHF. CDR3 sequence (DNA): TGTGCCAGCAGCTTGAGTGTTGCTAATTCACCCCCCCACTTT.

This clonotype turned up a few times. The V and J genes are TRBV5-5 and TRBJ1-1; perhaps TRBD1 as D (5 bases). This CDR3 contains 15 residues. V was clipped by 3 bases and J by 1 base, with 13 bases between them. CDR1 is SGHKS, CDR2 YYEKEE, per germline (reference sequence). The CDR3 DNA reads TGTGCCAGCAGCTGGTCCTCCCAGGGGAACACTGAAGCTTTCTTT. Its translation: CASSWSSQGNTEAFF.

The chain joins TRBV28 to TRBJ1-2; 9 bases are a match to TRBD1. Losses at the gene ends were 8 bases for V and 8 bases for J; bases not matched to a gene: 9. This CDR3 has 13 amino acids. Looked up from germline, CDR1 is MDHEN and CDR2 is SYDVKM. CDR3 bases: TGTGCCAGCGTAAGGGACAGGGAGGAAGGCTACACCTTC. Translation: CASVRDREEGYTF.

About this clonotype: The CDR3 does not close with the conserved phenylalanine or tryptophan, likely indicating a read error. This chain uses TRBV6-5 with TRBJ2-2; no clear D gene. In germline, CDR1 is MNHEY, CDR2 SVGAGI. The CDR3 runs 13 residues. Trimming removed 6 bases at V and 3 bases at J, with 8 bases between. The CDR3 DNA reads as TGTGCCAGCAGCCGCCGCGACACCGGGGAGCTGTTTTCT. As protein: CASSRRDTGELFS.

V and J are TRBV28 and TRBJ1-2, with D unresolved. The CDR3 sequence is 11 residues long. Germline V lookup: CDR1 MDHEN, CDR2 SYDVKM. The V end was cut by 0 bases, the J end by 8 bases, with 4 bases between. The CDR3 DNA reads as TGTGCCAGCAGTTTATGGGAAGGCTACACCTTC. This translates into CASSLWEGYTF.

This clonotype was seen a handful of times. The V and J genes are TRBV5-6 and TRBJ2-7, with D maybe TRBD1 (5 bases). Germline loops: CDR1 SGHDT, CDR2 YYEEEE. This CDR3 region has 15 residues. Trimming removed 4 bases from V and 1 base from J, with 15 bases in between. The CDR3 loop is CASSALRGGSYEQYF. Written as DNA, the CDR3 is TGTGCCAGCAGCGCCCTTAGGGGCGGATCCTACGAGCAGTACTTC.

In its sample, this clonotype was seen a few times. The V call is TRBV12-3 or TRBV12-4, the J call TRBJ2-7; TRBD2 aligns across 10 bases. The V segment lost 8 bases and the J segment 4 bases; nucleotides outside the gene matches: 11. The CDR3 has 15 amino acids. CDR3 sequence reads: CASGGASGSLYEQYF. The CDR3 DNA sequence: TGTGCCAGCGGGGGGGCTAGCGGGAGTTTATACGAGCAGTACTTC.